This TCR beta chain was observed in a study of cytomegalovirus exposure and HLA in healthy donors. As for the study in general: In a previous analysis, approximately 110 million unique TCR beta sequences were found from roughly 200 million T cells.

To note about this clone: The antigen remains undetermined.

Researchers ran the PCR with 60 Vbeta and 13 Jbeta primers. The assay was immunoSEQ multiplex PCR, and TCRdb's table has in-frame clones only and misses some. Here the sample spans around 140,000 clones, just under 75% being singletons. The V and J ends lost 7 bases and 1 base, in that order; junction bases with no gene match: 13. The CDR3 extends over 17 amino acids. Germline-derived CDR1 and CDR2 are MNHEY and SMNVEV (reference sequence). The study, taken as a whole, reports: Confirmation in vitro established that three CMV-associated chains were specific for CMV antigens. Association of under 20,000 TCR beta sequences with HLA alleles was found at 0.05 false discovery rate in a later analysis. Among immune exposure information, only CMV serostatus was available.

The J gene is TRBJ1-1, the V gene TRBV27; 9 nucleotides agree with TRBD1. The source of this sequence is a woman under 30 in good health and CMV-seronegative. Sequences were obtained from PBMCs. DNA for the CDR3: TGTGCCAGCAACCAATTGGGGACAGGGTCGAAGAACACTGAAGCTTTCTTT. Amino acid sequence: CASNQLGTGSKNTEAFF.